This T cell receptor beta chain was recovered during a study of OX40 agonist ivuxolimab in advanced cancers. Study information: An anti-OX40 (CD134) antibody with agonistic activity, ivuxolimab, was administered to patients.

Method: immunoSEQ multiplex PCR; TCRdb's copy keeps in-frame clones and lacks some. The table records around 68,000 clones, about 85% of them present only once. Broader study findings: Within 6 weeks, CD4+ and CD8+ blood T cells expanded clonally at 0.1 to 3.0 mg/kg. Among the lowest levels of clonal expansion were found in partial responders at 0.1-3.0 mg/kg.

On this clone itself: No antigen is known for it.

The germline V gene has CDR1 SGHRS and CDR2 YFSETQ. V dropped 4 bases and J dropped 5 bases, with 13 bases sitting between them. The CDR3 length is 13 residues. The chain employs TRBV5-1 and TRBJ2-7; maybe TRBD2 (5 bases). The sample consisted of CD4+ or CD8+ T cells sorted from blood, taken in a trial of the OX40 agonist ivuxolimab. This receptor was identified in an adult with an advanced solid tumor such as melanoma, head and neck, liver or kidney cancer. CDR3 DNA sequence: TGCGCCAGCAGCCCTCTCGTCGGGGACGAGCAGTACTTC. Its protein product is CASSPLVGDEQYF.